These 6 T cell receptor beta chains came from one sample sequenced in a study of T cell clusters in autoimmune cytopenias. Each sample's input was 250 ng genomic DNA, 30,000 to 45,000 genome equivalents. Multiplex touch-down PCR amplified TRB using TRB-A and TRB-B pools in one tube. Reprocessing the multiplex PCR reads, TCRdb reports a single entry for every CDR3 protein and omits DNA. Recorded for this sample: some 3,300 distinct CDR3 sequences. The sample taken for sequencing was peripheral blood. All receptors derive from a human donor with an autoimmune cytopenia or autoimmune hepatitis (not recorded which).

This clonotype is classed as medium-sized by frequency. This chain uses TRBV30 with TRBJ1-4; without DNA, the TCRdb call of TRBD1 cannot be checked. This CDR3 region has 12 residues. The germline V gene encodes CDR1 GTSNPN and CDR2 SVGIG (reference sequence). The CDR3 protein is CAADSPNEKLFF.

This CDR3 is CASSISAQYNEKLFF. The chain employs TRBV6-2 or TRBV6-3 and TRBJ1-4. Germline V gene data show CDR1 as MNHEY and CDR2 as SVGEGT. CDR3 size: 15 residues.

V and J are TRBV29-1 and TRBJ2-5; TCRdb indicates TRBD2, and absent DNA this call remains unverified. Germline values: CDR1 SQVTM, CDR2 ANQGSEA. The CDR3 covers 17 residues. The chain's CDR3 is CSVSGLAGGSSYNEQYF.

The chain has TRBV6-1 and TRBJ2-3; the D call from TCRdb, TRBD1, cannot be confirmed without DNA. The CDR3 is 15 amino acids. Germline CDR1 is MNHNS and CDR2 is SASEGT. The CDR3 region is CASSPVTVGTDTQYF.

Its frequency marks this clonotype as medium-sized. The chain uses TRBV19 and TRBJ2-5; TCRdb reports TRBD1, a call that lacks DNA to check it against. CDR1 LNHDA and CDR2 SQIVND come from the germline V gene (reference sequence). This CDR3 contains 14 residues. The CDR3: CASSRAGEWETQYF.

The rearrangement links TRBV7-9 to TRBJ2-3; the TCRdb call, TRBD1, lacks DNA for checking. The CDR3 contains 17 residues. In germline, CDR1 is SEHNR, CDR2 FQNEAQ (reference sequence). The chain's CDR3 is CASSLTPDGALTDTQYF. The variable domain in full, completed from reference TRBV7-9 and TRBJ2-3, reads DTGVSQNPRHKITKRGQNVTFRCDPISEHNRLYWYRQTLGQGPEFLTYFQNEAQLEKSRLLSDRFSAERPKGSFSTLEIQRTEQGDSAMYLCASSLTPDGALTDTQYFGPGTRLTVL.